This T cell receptor (beta chain) was sequenced in a study of cytomegalovirus exposure and HLA in healthy donors. Study summary: An analysis done earlier identified 95 million to 140 million unique TCR beta sequences from about 179 million T cells. Notes on the study in general: Sequencing probably produced one cluster of sequence variants that were highly shared. Only CMV serostatus was available as immune exposure information.

PCR amplification relied on 60 Vbeta primers (plus 13 Jbeta primers). In the source study's methods: The authors later counted roughly 79 million unique TCR beta chains, 9.5 million to 13 million of them shared. The data were produced by immunoSEQ multiplex PCR, yet TCRdb's version contains in-frame clones alone and is incomplete. Clone size and V and J calls were adopted from that table, with D and trimming inferred from the DNA. The repertoire holds 110,000 or so clones, with 70% to 80% as singletons. The CDR3 has 16 amino acids. The V gene's germline CDR1 is LNHNV and CDR2 YYDKDF (reference sequence). The V gene end was trimmed by 3 bases and the J gene end by 4 bases; junction bases not matched to a gene: 10. Worth noting for this clone: The target antigen is unknown.

The receptor comes from a young woman in good health and CMV-seropositive. Sequenced material: PBMCs. J is TRBJ2-5 and V is TRBV15; 8 nucleotides match TRBD2. In DNA form, the CDR3 reads TGTGCCACCAGCAGCCCTGGGGGGAGCGGGAGAGAGACCCAGTACTTC. Its protein product is CATSSPGGSGRETQYF.